These T cell receptor beta chains were read from a single sample in a study of CD8+ T cells in alopecia areata. The repertoire was sequenced with immunoSEQ multiplex PCR; TCRdb's copy has only in-frame clones and lacks some. The sample consists of fewer than 250,000 clones, 35% to 40% of them appearing once. The material sequenced was CD4+ T cells sorted from blood, taken at roughly week 30, from a patient treated with tofacitinib. The receptors shown here come from a human donor with alopecia areata. The CDR3 runs from the conserved cysteine through the conserved F or W. D genes are given only for firm matches. Size tells how often a clone was seen (once, few, many) or the class of an expanded clone, and some rows leave it out.

>TRBJ1-5|few|TRBV6-1|NA
TGTGCCAGCAGTGAAGGGGGAAATTCCGGAGGCAATCAGCCCCAGCATTTT
CASSEGGNSGGNQPQHF
>TRBJ1-5|many|TRBV6-6|TRBD1
TGTGCCAGCAGTCCCCCGACAGGGCAGCCCCAGCATTTT
CASSPPTGQPQHF
>TRBJ2-6|NA|TRBV2|NA
TGTGCCAGCACGAGGGAGTCTGGGGCCAACGTCCTGACTTTC
CASTRESGANVLTF
>TRBJ1-2|few|TRBV5-4|NA
TGTGCCAGCAGCTTGTGGGACAATAACTATGGCTACACCTTC
CASSLWDNNYGYTF
>TRBJ2-3|NA|TRBV29-1|NA
TGCAGCGTTGAAGGGGACAAGATCACAGATACGCAGTATTTT
CSVEGDKITDTQYF
>TRBJ2-7|NA|TRBV29-1|TRBD2
TGCAGCGTTCTCCTAGCGGGAGGGCCAGGGGAGCAGTACTTC
CSVLLAGGPGEQYF
>TRBJ1-2|NA|TRBV29-1|NA
TGCAGCGTTCAAGAGTTCCTAAACTATGGCTACACCTTC
CSVQEFLNYGYTF
>TRBJ1-3|once|TRBV5-1|NA
TGCGCCAGCAGCTTGACAGGGATATCCGGAAACACCATATATTTT
CASSLTGISGNTIYF
>TRBJ1-5|few|TRBV19|NA
TGTGCCAGTAGCCCTCAGGGATCTTGGAATCAGCCCCAGCATTTT
CASSPQGSWNQPQHF
>TRBJ2-2|NA|TRBV5-1|NA
TGCGCCAGCAGCTACTATCCCACGACAGAAAACACCGGGGAGCTGTTTTTT
CASSYYPTTENTGELFF
>TRBJ2-5|NA|TRBV14|NA
TGTGCCAGCAGCCGACTGGAGACCCCGGTCCAAGAGACCCAGTACTTC
CASSRLETPVQETQYF
>TRBJ2-7|NA|TRBV11-2|TRBD1
TGTGCCAGCAGTAAGGACAGGGTGAGGCAGTACTTC
CASSKDRVRQYF
>TRBJ2-7|NA|TRBV9|TRBD2
TGTGCCAGCAGCGTAGGGGAGGGGACCCCTCCCTACGAGCAGTACTTC
CASSVGEGTPPYEQYF
>TRBJ1-2|NA|TRBV2|TRBD1
TGTGCCAGCAGTCCGGGACAGCGGAACGGCTACACCTTC
CASSPGQRNGYTF
>TRBJ2-1|NA|TRBV30|TRBD2
TGTGCCTCCCGAGGACTAGCGGGGGGTGGCAATGAGCAGTTCTTC
CASRGLAGGGNEQFF
>TRBJ1-1|NA|TRBV5-1|NA
TGCGCCAGCAGAGACATTCTGAACACTGAAGCTTTCTTT
CASRDILNTEAFF
>TRBJ1-2|NA|TRBV13|NA
TGTGCCAGCAGCTTTGGCCCTCCCAGGGCCACCTATGGCTACACCTTC
CASSFGPPRATYGYTF
>TRBJ1-1|NA|TRBV2|NA
TGTGCCAGCAGTGAAGGGCAGTACCCTGTGTTCACTGAAGCTTTCTTT
CASSEGQYPVFTEAFF
>TRBJ1-5|NA|TRBV9|NA
TGTGCCAGCAGCGTAGGCAAGGGTTCACAGAATCAGCCCCAGCATTTT
CASSVGKGSQNQPQHF
>TRBJ1-6|NA|TRBV25-1|NA
TGTGCCAGCACCCTAGGGCCCTCACCCCTCCACTTT
CASTLGPSPLHF
>TRBJ1-5|NA|TRBV18|NA
TGTGCCAGCTCACGATCCGGGACGGACTATCAGCCCCAGCATTTT
CASSRSGTDYQPQHF
>TRBJ1-2|once|TRBV6-5|NA
TGTGCCAGCAGTTACTCAACGACAGGTGCTAACTATGGCTACACCTTC
CASSYSTTGANYGYTF
>TRBJ1-1|many|TRBV6-5|NA
TGTGCCAGCAGGCCTCCGACTGTTAGCGCTGAAGCTTTCTTT
CASRPPTVSAEAFF
>TRBJ1-1|NA|TRBV7-9|NA
TGTGCCAGCCGCTTAGGTCCCTTCATGAACACTGAAGCTTTCTTT
CASRLGPFMNTEAFF
>TRBJ2-7|NA|TRBV7-2|TRBD2
TGTGCCAGCAGCTTAATATTAGCGGGGGGAACCTCCTACGAGCAGTACTTC
CASSLILAGGTSYEQYF
>TRBJ2-7|NA|TRBV6-1|NA
TGTGCCAGCAGTTCACAGCTCTCCTACGAGCAGTACTTC
CASSSQLSYEQYF
>TRBJ2-3|few|TRBV12-5|TRBD1
TGTGCTAGTGGTTTGGTAATCGGGACAGATAGCACAGATACGCAGTATTTT
CASGLVIGTDSTDTQYF
>TRBJ2-6|NA|TRBV6-6|NA
TGTGCCAGCAGTTACTCGGTGGGGGTTGGGGCCAACGTCCTGACTTTC
CASSYSVGVGANVLTF
>TRBJ2-6|NA|TRBV25-1|TRBD1
TGTGCCAGCAGTGAAAGGGACAGATCGTTCTCTGGGGCCAACGTCCTGACTTTC
CASSERDRSFSGANVLTF
>TRBJ2-5|NA|TRBV7-8|TRBD1
TGTGCCAGCAGCTTAGGACAGGGGGAAGAGACCCAGTACTTC
CASSLGQGEETQYF
>TRBJ2-5|NA|TRBV10-3|NA
TGTGCCATCAGTGCGGCAAACCAAGAGACCCAGTACTTC
CAISAANQETQYF
>TRBJ2-7|NA|TRBV2|NA
TGTGCCAGCAGTGCAGTGGGTAGCGGCTACGAGCAGTACTTC
CASSAVGSGYEQYF
>TRBJ2-1|NA|TRBV4-1|NA
TGCGCCAGCAGCCAAGATCGGGGTGCCCTCACCTTCAATGAGCAGTTCTTC
CASSQDRGALTFNEQFF
>TRBJ2-3|NA|TRBV30|NA
TGTGCCTGGAGTGACGGGGTCACAGATACGCAGTATTTT
CAWSDGVTDTQYF
>TRBJ2-4|once|TRBV15|TRBD1
TGTGCCACCAGCAGAAGGACAGGGTTAAACATTCAGTACTTC
CATSRRTGLNIQYF
>TRBJ2-2|few|TRBV18|TRBD1
TGTGCCAGCTCACCAAGGGACAGGGATTCCGGGGAGCTGTTTTTT
CASSPRDRDSGELFF
>TRBJ2-7|few|TRBV28|NA
TGTGCCAGCAGTTCAACAGGGCAGAGCTCCTACGAGCAGTACTTC
CASSSTGQSSYEQYF